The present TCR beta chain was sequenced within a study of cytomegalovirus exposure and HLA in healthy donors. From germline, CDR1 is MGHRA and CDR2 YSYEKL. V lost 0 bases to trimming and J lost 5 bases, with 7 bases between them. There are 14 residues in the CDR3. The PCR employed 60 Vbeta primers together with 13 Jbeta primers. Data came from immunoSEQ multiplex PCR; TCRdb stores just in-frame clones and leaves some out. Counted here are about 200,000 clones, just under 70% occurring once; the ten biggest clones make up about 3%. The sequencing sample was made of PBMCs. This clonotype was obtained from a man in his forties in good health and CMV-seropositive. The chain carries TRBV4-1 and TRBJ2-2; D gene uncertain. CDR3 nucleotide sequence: TGCGCCAGCAGCCAAGATCGCGGAACCGGGGAGCTGTTTTTT. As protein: CASSQDRGTGELFF.